This T cell receptor beta chain was captured by sequencing in a study of shared T cell receptors in the human thymus. The V and J ends lost 4 bases and 6 bases respectively, with 10 bases between them. The germline CDR1 and CDR2 sequences are SGHDN and FVKESK. This CDR3 spans 12 amino acids. Profiling relied on immunoSEQ multiplex PCR, and the TCRdb table lists in-frame clones only, not all of them. The repertoire consists of hundreds of thousands of clones, with around 87% occurring once and the leading ten covering about 0.01%. The data also belong to a second study, concerning human thymus T cells. That report notes: Related reports documented highly overlapping thymic repertoires among unrelated individuals.

The receptor was isolated from a boy younger than two with a congenital heart defect. The rearrangement links TRBV14 to TRBJ2-7, with a tentative D call TRBD1 (5 bases). Material: thymocytes. The CDR3 region is CASSLGQGEQYF. Here the CDR3 DNA reads TGTGCCAGCAGCCTAGGGCAGGGCGAGCAGTACTTC.